Sequencing of this T cell receptor beta chain was carried out in a study of cytomegalovirus exposure and HLA in healthy donors. The repertoire was sequenced with immunoSEQ multiplex PCR; TCRdb's copy has only in-frame clones and lacks some. The sample records more than 100,000 clones, about nine tenths being singletons. Separation from the roughly 670-subject first cohort characterized the 120-subject validation cohort, to which the donors belonged. Overall study results and limits: TCR clusters originating in the first cohort tended to co-occur in the roughly 120 validation repertoires, according to a later analysis. In vitro assays verified that three CMV-associated chains recognized CMV antigens specifically.

Germline CDR1 SEHNR, CDR2 FQNEAQ (reference sequence). Trimming cost V 5 bases and J 3 bases; bases outside gene matches: 4. This CDR3 contains 14 residues. To note about this clone: Its antigen is not identified.

The sequencing input was PBMCs. This chain links TRBV7-9 with TRBJ2-7; 10 positions match TRBD1. The clonotype originates from a man in his thirties or forties in good health and CMV-seronegative. CDR3 loop: CASSDRGPYYEQYF. The CDR3 DNA sequence: TGTGCCAGCAGCGACAGGGGGCCATACTACGAGCAGTACTTC.